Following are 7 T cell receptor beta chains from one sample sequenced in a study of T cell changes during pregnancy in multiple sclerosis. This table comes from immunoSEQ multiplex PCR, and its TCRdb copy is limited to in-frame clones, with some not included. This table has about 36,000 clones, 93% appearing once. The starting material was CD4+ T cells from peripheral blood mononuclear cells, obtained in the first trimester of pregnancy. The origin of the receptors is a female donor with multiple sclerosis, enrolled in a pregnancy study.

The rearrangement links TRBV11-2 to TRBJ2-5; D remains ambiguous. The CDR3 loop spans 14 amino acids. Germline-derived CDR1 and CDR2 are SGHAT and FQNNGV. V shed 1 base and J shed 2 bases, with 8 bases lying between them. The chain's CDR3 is CASSLGAVQETQYF. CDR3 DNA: TGTGCCAGCAGCTTAGGGGCAGTTCAAGAGACCCAGTACTTC.

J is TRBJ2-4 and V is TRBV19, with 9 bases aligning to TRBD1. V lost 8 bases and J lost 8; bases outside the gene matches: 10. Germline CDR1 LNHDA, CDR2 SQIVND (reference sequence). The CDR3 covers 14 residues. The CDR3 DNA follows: TGTGCCAGTTCACGAGGGACAGGGCTAGACATTCAGTACTTC. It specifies CASSRGTGLDIQYF.

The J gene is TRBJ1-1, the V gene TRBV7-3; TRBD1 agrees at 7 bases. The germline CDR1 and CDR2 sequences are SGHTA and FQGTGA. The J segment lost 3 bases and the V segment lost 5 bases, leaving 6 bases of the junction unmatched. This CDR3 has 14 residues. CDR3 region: CASSPLGQHTEAFF. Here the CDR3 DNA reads TGTGCCAGCAGCCCATTGGGACAGCACACTGAAGCTTTCTTT.

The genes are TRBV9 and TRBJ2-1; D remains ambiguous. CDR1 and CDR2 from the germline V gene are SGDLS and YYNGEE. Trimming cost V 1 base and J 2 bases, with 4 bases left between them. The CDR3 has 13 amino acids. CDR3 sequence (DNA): TGTGCCAGCAGCGTAAATACCTACAATGAGCAGTTCTTC. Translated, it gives CASSVNTYNEQFF. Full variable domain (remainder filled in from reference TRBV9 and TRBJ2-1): DSGVTQTPKHLITATGQRVTLRCSPRSGDLSVYWYQQSLDQGLQFLIQYYNGEERAKGNILERFSAQQFPDLHSELNLSSLELGDSALYFCASSVNTYNEQFFGPGTRLTVL.

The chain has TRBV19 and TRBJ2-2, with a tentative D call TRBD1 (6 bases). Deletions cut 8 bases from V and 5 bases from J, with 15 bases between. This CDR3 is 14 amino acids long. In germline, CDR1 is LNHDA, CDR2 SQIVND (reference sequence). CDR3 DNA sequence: TGTGCCAGTCAAACCGGGACAAATACCGGGGAGCTGTTTTTT. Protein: CASQTGTNTGELFF.

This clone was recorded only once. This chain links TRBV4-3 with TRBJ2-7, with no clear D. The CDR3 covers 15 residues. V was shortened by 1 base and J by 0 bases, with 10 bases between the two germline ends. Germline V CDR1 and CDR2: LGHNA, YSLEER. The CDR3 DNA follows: TGCGCCAGCAGCCAAGCCACTGGTAACTCCTACGAGCAGTACTTC. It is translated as CASSQATGNSYEQYF.

CDR3 loop: CASRPTWGGRYNEQFF. The DNA for the CDR3 is TGTGCCAGCAGGCCTACTTGGGGGGGGAGATACAATGAGCAGTTCTTC. The gene calls are TRBV7-9 and TRBJ2-1; 7 bases align to TRBD2. Germline V gene sequence: CDR1 SEHNR, CDR2 FQNEAQ (reference sequence). V shed 6 bases, J shed 4 bases, and the junction held 12 bases outside the gene matches. CDR3 length: 16 amino acids.